Given below is one T cell receptor (beta chain) in context. The antigen remains undetermined. This entry is derived from a study of monozygotic twins with inflammatory bowel disease. General study findings and limits: Healthy co-twins had higher TCRbeta inverse Simpson diversity than their IBD twins.

CDR1 is KGHSH and CDR2 is LQKENI in the germline V gene. This CDR3 has 14 amino acids. A template switching step added UMIs, each with a 6-nucleotide sample barcode. TCRdb processed the 5' RACE reads again and assigns one entry to each CDR3 protein, with no DNA. The listing contains approximately 400,000 distinct CDR3 sequences. The sequence came from a human donor with ulcerative colitis or Crohn's disease, or a healthy co-twin of an affected twin (not recorded which). This chain connects TRBV18 to TRBJ2-1. The sequencing input was blood. CDR3 protein: CASSPGSSYNEQFF.